Listed below are T cell receptor beta chains from one sample, sequenced in a study of beta chain features in type 1 diabetes. The data were produced by immunoSEQ multiplex PCR, yet TCRdb's version contains in-frame clones alone and is incomplete. This sample has 600,000 to 700,000 clones, with 9.5% to 15% found just once. The material sequenced was naive CD4+ T cells from blood. These receptors were taken from a man aged 30-40 years with type 1 diabetes. Both conserved end residues are part of each CDR3. A D gene is named only where the DNA matches it firmly. Clone size is stated in some rows and not others, as once, few, many or a class when expanded.

d_gene	j_gene	len	abundance	v_gene	CDR3nt	CDR3aa
.	TRBJ2-3	13	few	TRBV7-9	TGTGCCAGCAGCTTGGTTAACGAGGATACGCAGTATTTT	CASSLVNEDTQYF
TRBD2	TRBJ2-7	15	few	TRBV7-2	TGTGCCAGCAGCCCCAGGCTAGCGGGGGATCACGAGCAGTACTTC	CASSPRLAGDHEQYF
.	TRBJ1-2	14	few	TRBV4-3	TGCGCCAGCAGCCAAGAAGGGAACCTAGGTGGCTACACCTTC	CASSQEGNLGGYTF
TRBD1	TRBJ1-3	14	.	TRBV6-5	TGTGCCAGCCGGGACAGCAACTCTGGAAACACCATATATTTT	CASRDSNSGNTIYF
TRBD1	TRBJ2-6	18	.	TRBV5-6	TGTGCCAGCAGCTTACCGGGACAGGGGTACTCTGGGGCCAACGTCCTGACTTTC	CASSLPGQGYSGANVLTF
TRBD2	TRBJ2-1	18	.	TRBV4-2	TGTGCCAGCAGCCAACCAAGCGGGGGGCGGAGCTCCTACAATGAGCAGTTCTTC	CASSQPSGGRSSYNEQFF
.	TRBJ1-5	14	.	TRBV5-1	TGCGCCAGCAGTCCCGAGAGGGGAGATCAGCCCCAGCATTTT	CASSPERGDQPQHF
.	TRBJ2-1	14	.	TRBV9	TGTGCCAGCAGCCAGCGGACAGACGGGAGGGAGCAGTTCTTC	CASSQRTDGREQFF
TRBD1	TRBJ2-5	13	.	TRBV30	TGTGCCTGGAGTGTGACAGGGCAAGAGACCCAGTACTTC	CAWSVTGQETQYF
TRBD1	TRBJ1-2	15	few	TRBV9	TGTGCCAGCAGCGTAGATGAGACAGGGGGTATCGGCTACACCTTC	CASSVDETGGIGYTF
.	TRBJ2-1	13	.	TRBV30	TGTGCCTATCCGGGGGCCCTATACAATGAGCAGTTCTTC	CAYPGALYNEQFF
.	TRBJ2-6	17	.	TRBV19	TGTGCCAGTAGTATCTGGACGTCAGTCTCTGGGGCCAACGTCCTGACTTTC	CASSIWTSVSGANVLTF
TRBD2	TRBJ2-3	18	.	TRBV2	TGTGCCAGCAGGAGGGAGGAGGTGAGAGCGGGGGCCAAAGATACGCAGTATTTT	CASRREEVRAGAKDTQYF
.	TRBJ2-5	16	few	TRBV7-9	TGTGCCAGCAGCCACCGACAGTCGGTAGCCCAAGAGACCCAGTACTTC	CASSHRQSVAQETQYF
.	TRBJ2-5	14	few	TRBV10-3	TGTGCCATCAGTGAGAGAGAGATCCAAGAGACCCAGTACTTC	CAISEREIQETQYF
.	TRBJ2-4	16	few	TRBV4-3	TGCGCCAGCAGCCAAGACAGGGTCGAGGTGGCAAACATTCAGTACTTC	CASSQDRVEVANIQYF
.	TRBJ2-2	13	few	TRBV2	TGTGCCAGCATAGAGGAGATCACCGGGGAGCTGTTTTTT	CASIEEITGELFF